These 28 T cell receptor beta chains share one sample of origin, sequenced in a study of graft-versus-host responses after intestinal transplantation. The data were produced by immunoSEQ multiplex PCR, yet TCRdb's version contains in-frame clones alone and is incomplete. Seen here are about 88,000 clones, roughly 93% observed once, and the top ten hold approximately 0.2%. Antigens of these TCRs are unknown. Material: unstimulated CD4+ T cells sorted from spleen or lymph node cells, obtained before transplant. These receptors all come from a human donor who was the organ donor for an intestinal transplant.

V is TRBV5-6 and J is TRBJ2-5, with 8 bases aligning to TRBD2. V trimming: 0 bases; J trimming: 1 base; junction bases outside the gene matches: 5. This CDR3 contains 16 residues. Germline values: CDR1 SGHDT, CDR2 YYEEEE. The CDR3 here is CASSLVGGGTQETQYF. The CDR3 DNA is TGTGCCAGCAGCTTGGTTGGCGGGGGGACCCAAGAGACCCAGTACTTC.

The V call is TRBV11-2, the J call TRBJ1-2; TRBD1 matches at 8 bases. The CDR3 consists of 15 residues. Germline CDR1 SGHAT, CDR2 FQNNGV. With V trimmed by 6 bases and J by 8 bases, 14 bases remained unmatched. DNA of the CDR3: TGTGCCAGCAGTGGAGGACAGGGCAGAGGTTGGGGCTACACCTTC. This sequence encodes CASSGGQGRGWGYTF.

The chain carries TRBV7-6 and TRBJ2-1; no clear D. The CDR3 spans 11 residues. Germline CDR1 reads SGHVS; CDR2 reads FNYEAQ. V lost 3 bases to trimming and J lost 9 bases, with 6 bases between them. CDR3 protein: CASSFHVEQFF. CDR3 DNA: TGTGCCAGCAGCTTCCACGTTGAGCAGTTCTTC.

The J gene is TRBJ1-6, the V gene TRBV28, with 9 bases lining up with TRBD1. V was pared by 5 bases and J by 0 bases, with 8 bases of the junction left unmatched. This CDR3 comprises 18 residues. Germline V gives CDR1 MDHEN, CDR2 SYDVKM. CDR3 DNA: TGTGCCAGCAGTCCGGGACAGGGAGTGGGCTCCTATAATTCACCCCTCCACTTT. Its protein product is CASSPGQGVGSYNSPLHF.

This clone was seen a single time. V gene TRBV11-3 combines with J gene TRBJ2-1; TRBD2 matches at 9 bases. Looked up from germline, CDR1 is SGHNT and CDR2 is YENEEA. Trimming took 5 bases from V and 4 from J; bases not matched to a gene: 15. This CDR3 has 18 residues. In DNA, the CDR3 is TGTGCCAGCAGCCGCCGGGGAGCGGGGGGCCCTCTTTACAATGAGCAGTTCTTC. Its protein product is CASSRRGAGGPLYNEQFF.

The V call is TRBV30, the J call TRBJ1-4; D perhaps matches TRBD1 (6 bases). The CDR3 totals 13 residues. The V gene lost 4 bases and the J gene lost 8 bases, with 14 bases spanning the gap. Germline V gene lookup returns CDR1 GTSNPN and CDR2 SVGIG (reference sequence). The CDR3 loop is CAWMGGPSEKLFF. DNA of the CDR3: TGTGCCTGGATGGGGGGGCCCTCCGAAAAACTGTTTTTT.

The chain carries TRBV21-1 and TRBJ1-6; the D call in the table, TRBD1, was not verified against the DNA. TRBV21-1 is deemed a pseudogene. The CDR3 totals 18 residues. The CDR3 is CASSKSTGQGNLDSPLHF. As DNA, the CDR3 is TGTGCCAGCAGCAAAAGTACGGGACAGGGGAACCTGGATTCACCCCTCCACTTT.

J is TRBJ2-2 and V is TRBV2; possible D gene TRBD1, 5 bases. The V gene lost 6 bases and the J gene lost 7 bases, with 15 bases spanning the gap. CDR3 size: 14 residues. Germline lookup yields CDR1 SNHLY and CDR2 FYNNEI. This CDR3 is CASRVDSQVGELFF. The CDR3 DNA reads as TGTGCCAGCAGGGTAGACAGTCAGGTCGGGGAGCTGTTTTTT.

The gene calls are TRBV7-2 and TRBJ1-6; D might be TRBD1 (5 bases). The CDR3 length is 15 residues. The V and J ends lost 1 base and 5 bases respectively, with 9 bases between them. CDR1 is SGHTA, CDR2 FQGNSA, per germline. CDR3 in amino acids: CASSLGPGNNSPLHF. Written as DNA, the CDR3 is TGTGCCAGCAGCTTAGGACCAGGGAATAATTCACCCCTCCACTTT.

This clone has a handful of counts. The rearrangement links TRBV7-2 to TRBJ2-2; 7 bases are a match to TRBD2. In germline, CDR1 is SGHTA, CDR2 FQGNSA. V lost 2 bases, J lost 5 bases, and 8 bases stayed unmatched. The CDR3 totals 16 residues. CDR3 region: CASSLTSRGDTGELFF. In DNA, the CDR3 is TGTGCCAGCAGCTTAACGTCCCGGGGGGATACCGGGGAGCTGTTTTTT.

The chain couples TRBV7-3 to TRBJ1-6; unclear D gene. CDR3 size: 13 residues. Germline values: CDR1 SGHTA, CDR2 FQGTGA. Trimming took off 5 bases at V and 6 bases at J, with 8 bases between the two ends. CDR3 DNA: TGTGCCAGCAGCCCCGAGCTTAATTCACCCCTCCACTTT. Translating gives CASSPELNSPLHF.

This sequence joins TRBV5-4 and TRBJ2-6; D is ambiguous. Trimming stripped 3 bases from V and 0 bases from J, with 7 bases between. The CDR3 spans 15 residues. The germline CDR1 and CDR2 sequences are SGHNT and YYREEE (reference sequence). In DNA form, the CDR3 reads TGTGCCAGCAGCTATGTAAGCTCTGGGGCCAACGTCCTGACTTTC. Protein: CASSYVSSGANVLTF.

V gene TRBV5-1 combines with J gene TRBJ1-1; the D is unclear. Germline assignment: CDR1 SGHRS and CDR2 YFSETQ. The CDR3 spans 13 residues. V was clipped by 4 bases and J by 2 bases, with 9 bases between them. For the CDR3, the DNA is TGCGCCAGCAGCCCCCAGGAAAACACTGAAGCTTTCTTT. It yields the protein CASSPQENTEAFF.

The chain carries TRBV5-4 and TRBJ2-1; 8 bases are shared with TRBD1. V shed 4 bases and J 5 bases; nucleotides not matched to a gene: 11. CDR3 length equals 16 residues. Germline V CDR1 and CDR2: SGHNT, YYREEE (reference sequence). Here the CDR3 DNA reads TGTGCCAGCAGCAACCGCAGGGGGCCCTATGACAATGAGCAGTTCTTC. It yields the protein CASSNRRGPYDNEQFF.

V and J are TRBV2 and TRBJ2-1, with 7 positions matching TRBD2. This CDR3 spans 13 amino acids. V gave up 11 bases and J gave up 8 bases; unmatched junction bases: 12. Germline assignment: CDR1 SNHLY and CDR2 FYNNEI. Written as DNA, the CDR3 is TGTGCCGCACAAGTAGGACTAGTCGATGAGCAGTTCTTC. This gives the protein CAAQVGLVDEQFF. Full variable domain (missing parts from reference TRBV2 and TRBJ2-1): EPEVTQTPSHQVTQMGQEVILRCVPISNHLYFYWYRQILGQKVEFLVSFYNNEISEKSEIFDDQFSVERPDGSNFTLKIRSTKLEDSAMYFCAAQVGLVDEQFFGPGTRLTVL.

This clone was observed once. V is TRBV9 and J is TRBJ2-3; D gene unclear. This CDR3 is built from 13 residues. CDR1 and CDR2 from the germline V gene are SGDLS and YYNGEE. V dropped 5 bases and J dropped 1 base, with 8 bases sitting between them. Here the CDR3 reads CASRRVGTDTQYF. CDR3 DNA: TGTGCCAGCAGAAGAGTAGGCACAGATACGCAGTATTTT.

This clone appeared once. The chain employs TRBV6-5 and TRBJ1-4; TRBD1 is a possible D gene (6 bases). The V gene's germline CDR1 is MNHEY and CDR2 SVGAGI. The CDR3 is made up of 15 amino acids. The V and J ends lost 3 bases and 5 bases respectively, with 13 bases between them. CDR3 protein: CASSYRGGGNEKLFF. In nucleotides, the CDR3 is TGTGCCAGCAGTTATAGAGGAGGGGGGAATGAAAAACTGTTTTTT.

V and J are TRBV27 and TRBJ2-1, with TRBD2 identical over 15 bases. Germline V gene data show CDR1 as MNHEY and CDR2 as SMNVEV (reference sequence). The CDR3 is made up of 17 amino acids. The junction had 15 bases not matched to a gene; V was cut back by 6 bases and J by 12 bases. The CDR3 protein is CASRGLWTSGGANTQFF. DNA for the CDR3: TGTGCCAGCAGGGGTCTTTGGACTAGCGGGGGGGCGAACACGCAGTTCTTC.

The rearrangement uses TRBV6-4 and TRBJ2-1; 12 positions agree with TRBD1. V shed 2 bases, J shed 9 bases, and the junction held 5 bases outside the gene matches. CDR1 is MRHNA, CDR2 SNTAGT, per germline. CDR3 size: 15 residues. DNA of the CDR3: TGTGCCAGCAGTGACGGGGGACAGGGGGCGACTGAGCAGTTCTTC. Protein: CASSDGGQGATEQFF.

This chain joins TRBV6-5 and TRBJ1-1; D is unresolved. This CDR3 region has 13 residues. Germline CDR1 reads MNHEY; CDR2 reads SVGAGI. V was shortened by 7 bases and J by 4 bases, with 13 bases between the two germline ends. The CDR3 bases are TGTGCCAGCACCATGCTTTGGGCCACTGAAGCTTTCTTT. Its protein product is CASTMLWATEAFF.

The rearrangement uses TRBV6-1 and TRBJ2-5, with D uncertain. The J call is doubtful: the DNA matches TRBJ2-7 better. CDR3 length equals 15 residues. Germline assignment: CDR1 MNHNS and CDR2 SASEGT. In DNA form, the CDR3 reads TGTGCCAGCAGTGAACGCCCGATCTCGGCCTACGAGCAGTACTTC. It encodes CASSERPISAYEQYF.

CDR3 loop: CASSSGNTEAFF. The CDR3 coding sequence is TGTGCCAGCAGCTCAGGGAACACTGAAGCTTTCTTT. The chain joins TRBV13 to TRBJ1-1; unclear D gene. Germline V gene sequence: CDR1 PRHDT, CDR2 FYEKMQ (reference sequence). This CDR3 comprises 12 residues. The V gene lost 4 bases and the J gene lost 1 base, with 4 bases spanning the gap.

This clone was picked up one time. The chain recombines TRBV4-2 with TRBJ2-1; 13 bases map to TRBD2. Germline V gene data show CDR1 as LGHNA and CDR2 as YNFKEQ. Trimming cost V 2 bases and J 4 bases; bases outside gene matches: 5. This CDR3 contains 17 residues. CDR3 in DNA: TGTGCCAGCAGCCAACCCGGGACTAGCGGGGATTACAATGAGCAGTTCTTC. As protein: CASSQPGTSGDYNEQFF.

The chain combines TRBV10-3 with TRBJ2-2, with 8 bases identical to TRBD1. V lost 6 bases to trimming and J lost 5 bases; unmatched junction nucleotides: 5. This CDR3 region has 14 residues. In germline, CDR1 is ENHRY, CDR2 SYGVKD. The CDR3 spells CAIRGTGATGELFF. CDR3 coding DNA: TGTGCCATCAGGGGGACAGGTGCTACCGGGGAGCTGTTTTTT.

In nucleotides, the CDR3 is TGTGCCAGCAGTTACTCAGAGTGGACCAGGGTTACGCAGTACTTC. Translating gives CASSYSEWTRVTQYF. The chain couples TRBV6-5 to TRBJ2-7; a weak D match, TRBD1 (5 bases). The CDR3 runs to 15 residues. Germline V lookup: CDR1 MNHEY, CDR2 SVGAGI. The V gene lost 0 bases and the J gene lost 9 bases, with 18 bases spanning the gap.

This chain connects TRBV5-7 to TRBJ1-5, with D possibly matching TRBD1 (6 bases). TRBV5-7 is an ORF; its function is uncertain. The length of the CDR3 is 16 residues. The V and J ends lost 7 bases and 5 bases respectively, with 22 bases between them. The CDR3 loop is CASGTKNRDFYQPQHF. As DNA, the CDR3 is TGTGCCAGCGGCACCAAAAACAGGGATTTTTATCAGCCCCAGCATTTT.

This chain joins TRBV27 and TRBJ2-3; 8 bases fit TRBD2. CDR1 is MNHEY and CDR2 is SMNVEV in the germline V gene (reference sequence). This CDR3 contains 16 residues. V lost 6 bases, J lost 2 bases, and 10 bases stayed unmatched. The CDR3 region is CASSRRGGGSTDTQYF. The CDR3 DNA reads as TGTGCCAGCAGCCGACGGGGGGGCGGATCCACAGATACGCAGTATTTT.

The chain joins TRBV5-1 to TRBJ1-1; D not resolved. Germline V gene data show CDR1 as SGHRS and CDR2 as YFSETQ. The CDR3 covers 14 residues. Trimming left V 4 bases short and J 0 bases short, with 10 bases between. DNA for the CDR3: TGCGCCAGCAGCAAGACGACACTGAACACTGAAGCTTTCTTT. Translation gives CASSKTTLNTEAFF.